Included here is one TCR beta chain sequence, with context. What it recognizes is unknown. Produced via immunoSEQ multiplex PCR; TCRdb's table is partial and in-frame only. The sample contains around 46,000 clones, 72% of which appear only once. Cultured cells yielded isolated CD4+ T cells after 10 days. BNT162b2 vaccine or mRNA-1273 vaccine was given to participants in two doses. A half-medium replacement with IL-2 medium was carried out on days 3 and 7. The data were taken from a study of vaccination effects on CD4 cells after COVID-19. In the study overall: Post-vaccine sampling occurred a median 72 days after the second dose.

Study-level points and caveats: Among infection- and vaccine-induced clones, marked clonal contraction occurred late after vaccination.

Germline V gives CDR1 SGHNT, CDR2 YYREEE (reference sequence). The CDR3 covers 15 residues. J lost 5 bases, V lost 0 bases, and 6 bases had no gene match. The sample in question was CD4+ T cells from PBMCs cultured without peptide, obtained after COVID-19 vaccination. The sequence was obtained from a human donor who received a COVID-19 vaccine. The V and J genes are TRBV5-4 and TRBJ1-2; TRBD1 agrees at 8 bases. The CDR3 DNA sequence: TGTGCCAGCAGCTTGGCCTCAGGGGGCAAATATGGCTACACCTTC. This translates into CASSLASGGKYGYTF.